The 23 T cell receptor beta chains below come from one sample, sequenced in a study of T cells in narcolepsy (dated by TCRdb to 2017 to 2018). The library relied on the immunoSEQ multiplex PCR assay. TCRdb stores this immuneACCESS table with in-frame sequences only. Part of the clones is absent; in the studies checked, under half of the shortfall reflects unresolved V genes, and no reason is known for the rest. Counted in this sample were 25,000 to 35,000 clones; around 87% of them appeared once. Roughly 0.89% of the sample is in the top ten clones. Input material: memory (CD45RA-) CD4+ T cells from blood. The cell subset or site label corresponds to: memory T cells sorted ex vivo from peripheral blood. The origin of the receptors is a human donor in good health.

The count of this clone is one. V and J are TRBV7-9 and TRBJ1-3; tentatively, D is TRBD1 (5 bases). This CDR3 is 17 amino acids long. Germline V gene lookup returns CDR1 SEHNR and CDR2 FQNEAQ (reference sequence). V lost 5 bases and J 0 bases, leaving 17 bases between the germline ends. The CDR3 DNA reads as TGTGCCAGCAGCGCAGCCCTTACAGGTAGCTCTGGAAACACCATATATTTT. Its protein product is CASSAALTGSSGNTIYF.

V is TRBV6-5 and J is TRBJ1-5, with 7 bases matching TRBD1. V trimming: 6 bases; J trimming: 11 bases; junction bases outside the gene matches: 16. CDR1 is MNHEY, CDR2 SVGAGI, per germline. This CDR3 is built from 15 residues. The CDR3 nucleotides read TGTGCCAGCAGCGCTCTAAGGGGGCAAGGAGTTTCCCAGCATTTT. It codes for CASSALRGQGVSQHF.

Only a few counts were recorded for this clone. This rearrangement joins TRBV6-5 to TRBJ1-1, with TRBD1 identical over 7 bases. The CDR3 sequence is 14 residues long. Germline assignment: CDR1 MNHEY and CDR2 SVGAGI. Losses at the gene ends were 4 bases for V and 2 bases for J; bases not matched to a gene: 4. The CDR3 region is CASSSNRGNTEAFF. As DNA, the CDR3 is TGTGCCAGCAGTTCCAACAGGGGCAACACTGAAGCTTTCTTT.

The genes are TRBV4-1 and TRBJ1-5; tentatively, D is TRBD1 (5 bases). Germline V gene sequence: CDR1 MGHRA, CDR2 YSYEKL. The length of the CDR3 is 16 residues. Trimming shortened V by 2 bases and J by 1 base, and 12 bases separated the two germline ends. The CDR3 DNA sequence: TGCGCCAGCAGCCAAAGGGCAGGGACCAGCAATCAGCCCCAGCATTTT. Residues: CASSQRAGTSNQPQHF.

CDR3 sequence reads: CAWSLNYGYTF. The CDR3 nucleotides are TGTGCCTGGTCTCTTAACTATGGCTACACCTTC. The J gene is TRBJ1-2, the V gene TRBV30; D is ambiguous. V was cut by 5 bases and J by 1 base, with 5 bases left in between. Germline V gives CDR1 GTSNPN, CDR2 SVGIG (reference sequence). This CDR3 is built from 11 residues.

This sequence joins TRBV9 and TRBJ1-1; no clear D. The ends were cut back, 0 bases at V and 3 bases at J, with 6 bases in the middle. This CDR3 region has 13 residues. Germline-derived CDR1 and CDR2 are SGDLS and YYNGEE. CDR3 bases: TGTGCCAGCAGCGTAGCTACCTACACTGAAGCTTTCTTT. Protein: CASSVATYTEAFF.

The chain employs TRBV4-1 and TRBJ2-3; D possibly corresponds to TRBD1 (5 bases). The CDR3 consists of 15 residues. Germline V gene lookup returns CDR1 MGHRA and CDR2 YSYEKL. V lost 1 base to trimming and J lost 6 bases, with 14 bases between them. CDR3 bases: TGCGCCAGCAGCCAAGTGCGGAGATCAGGGGATACGCAGTATTTT. Its protein is CASSQVRRSGDTQYF.

The sample holds one count of this clone. The chain is built from TRBV5-8 and TRBJ1-1; no reliable D call. The germline V gene encodes CDR1 SGHTS and CDR2 YDEGEE. V lost 1 base, J lost 2 bases, and 9 bases lay in between. The CDR3 consists of 14 residues. CDR3 protein: CASSLLAPNTEAFF. As DNA, the CDR3 is TGTGCCAGCAGCTTGCTGGCACCAAACACTGAAGCTTTCTTT.

The J gene is TRBJ2-3, the V gene TRBV9, with 8 bases fitting TRBD2. This CDR3 has 19 residues. V lost 4 bases to trimming and J lost 0 bases; unmatched junction nucleotides: 16. Germline V gene data show CDR1 as SGDLS and CDR2 as YYNGEE. The CDR3 DNA reads as TGTGCCAGCAGCCCCCGAGGTAGCGGGACGTGGTCGAGCACAGATACGCAGTATTTT. Translating gives CASSPRGSGTWSSTDTQYF. The variable domain in full, completed from reference TRBV9 and TRBJ2-3, reads DSGVTQTPKHLITATGQRVTLRCSPRSGDLSVYWYQQSLDQGLQFLIQYYNGEERAKGNILERFSAQQFPDLHSELNLSSLELGDSALYFCASSPRGSGTWSSTDTQYFGPGTRLTVL.

The chain uses TRBV9 and TRBJ1-2; D is uncertain. The V and J ends lost 4 bases and 2 bases respectively, with 9 bases between them. There are 13 residues in the CDR3. The germline V gene encodes CDR1 SGDLS and CDR2 YYNGEE. The CDR3 DNA is TGTGCCAGCAGCCGAGACGGGAACTATGGCTACACCTTC. This sequence encodes CASSRDGNYGYTF.

V is TRBV10-3 and J is TRBJ1-4, with unresolved D. This CDR3 has 13 amino acids. V lost 7 bases to trimming and J lost 2 bases, with 8 bases between them. Germline assignment: CDR1 ENHRY and CDR2 SYGVKD. CDR3 sequence: CAIKPATNEKLFF. In DNA, the CDR3 is TGTGCCATCAAACCCGCGACTAATGAAAAACTGTTTTTT.

This chain joins TRBV6-5 and TRBJ2-7; perhaps TRBD1 as D (6 bases). Germline loops: CDR1 MNHEY, CDR2 SVGAGI. This CDR3 region has 13 residues. With 0 bases removed from V and 7 bases from J, the gap between germline ends came to 10 bases. The CDR3 nucleotides are TGTGCCAGCAGTTACTCGAGGGGGACGGAGCAGTACTTC. Translating it yields CASSYSRGTEQYF.

The V gene is TRBV29-1, the J gene TRBJ1-1, with TRBD1 as a possible D gene (5 bases). Germline V gene data show CDR1 as SQVTM and CDR2 as ANQGSEA. The CDR3 loop spans 12 amino acids. The V and J ends lost 7 bases and 5 bases respectively, with 14 bases between them. The CDR3 loop reads CSARHPGTEAFF. CDR3 DNA sequence: TGCAGCGCAAGACACCCAGGGACTGAAGCTTTCTTT.

The chain recombines TRBV28 with TRBJ2-5; D ambiguous. The end of the DNA aligns better with TRBJ2-7, so the J call may be wrong. This CDR3 region has 13 residues. Germline assignment: CDR1 MDHEN and CDR2 SYDVKM. The CDR3, as DNA: TGTGCCAGCAGTCCCGTGATGGGGTACGAGCAGTACTTC. Its translation: CASSPVMGYEQYF.

V usage is TRBV7-8 and J usage is TRBJ2-7; no reliable D call. The CDR3 contains 16 residues. V was shortened by 4 bases and J by 7 bases, with 23 bases between the two germline ends. Germline V gene data show CDR1 as SGHVS and CDR2 as FQNEAQ. CDR3 in amino acids: CASSSKLSSSPGEQYF. The CDR3 nucleotides read TGTGCCAGCAGCTCAAAACTAAGCTCGTCTCCCGGGGAGCAGTACTTC.

This chain joins TRBV10-1 and TRBJ2-2; no reliable D call. The CDR3 has 15 residues. V lost 4 bases to trimming and J lost 3 bases, with 12 bases between them. Per germline, CDR1 WNHNN and CDR2 SYGVQD (reference sequence). The CDR3 reads CASSGKTLYTGELFF. The CDR3, as DNA: TGCGCCAGCAGTGGAAAGACACTCTACACCGGGGAGCTGTTTTTT.

The table lists this clone with a count of one. The J gene is TRBJ2-5, the V gene TRBV6-1; D possibly corresponds to TRBD2 (5 bases). The CDR3 is 14 residues long. V was clipped by 7 bases and J by 2 bases, with 14 bases between them. Germline V gene lookup returns CDR1 MNHNS and CDR2 SASEGT. The CDR3 reads CASTKTGSQETQYF. CDR3 sequence (DNA): TGTGCCAGCACCAAAACGGGGTCACAAGAGACCCAGTACTTC.

The chain couples TRBV28 to TRBJ2-1; 13 nucleotides agree with TRBD2. Germline CDR1 is MDHEN and CDR2 is SYDVKM. V trimming: 6 bases; J trimming: 8 bases; junction bases outside the gene matches: 10. This CDR3 has 16 residues. The CDR3: CASRLWTSGSGYEQFF. The CDR3 nucleotides read TGTGCCAGCAGACTCTGGACTAGCGGGAGTGGTTATGAGCAGTTCTTC.

The CDR3 loop is CASSQEALSAGRISSGNTIYF. DNA of the CDR3: TGTGCCAGCAGCCAAGAGGCTCTTAGCGCAGGGAGGATCTCCTCTGGAAACACCATATATTTT. The genes are TRBV4-2 and TRBJ1-3; a possible D gene is TRBD1 (5 bases). Germline CDR1 and CDR2: LGHNA and YNFKEQ. V gave up 0 bases and J gave up 0 bases, with 24 bases separating them. CDR3 length: 21 residues.

In its sample, this clone was seen a few times. This chain joins TRBV7-8 and TRBJ2-5, with unresolved D. This CDR3 is 16 amino acids long. Germline assignment: CDR1 SGHVS and CDR2 FQNEAQ. V gave up 5 bases and J gave up 1 base, with 17 bases separating them. The CDR3 region is CASSPTPHRVQETQYF. The CDR3 region has the DNA TGTGCCAGCAGCCCGACACCACATCGCGTCCAAGAGACCCAGTACTTC.

The chain joins TRBV18 to TRBJ2-7; TRBD1 is a possible D gene (6 bases). Trimming left V 4 bases short and J 2 bases short, with 12 bases between. Germline-derived CDR1 and CDR2 are KGHSH and LQKENI. The CDR3 extends over 14 amino acids. The CDR3 DNA sequence: TGTGCCAGCTCACTTCGACAGGCCCCCTACGAGCAGTACTTC. Amino acids: CASSLRQAPYEQYF.

The V and J genes are TRBV30 and TRBJ1-4; D is undetermined. Germline lookup yields CDR1 GTSNPN and CDR2 SVGIG (reference sequence). V was cut by 0 bases and J by 0 bases, with 5 bases left in between. The CDR3 is made up of 14 amino acids. Here the CDR3 DNA reads TGTGCCTGGAGTGTTATTGCAACTAATGAAAAACTGTTTTTT. Translating it yields CAWSVIATNEKLFF. The variable domain in full, completed from reference TRBV30 and TRBJ1-4, reads SQTIHQWPATLVQPVGSPLSLECTVEGTSNPNLYWYRQAAGRGLQLLFYSVGIGQISSEVPQNLSASRPQDRQFILSSKKLLLSDSGFYLCAWSVIATNEKLFFGSGTQLSVL.

The chain carries TRBV28 and TRBJ1-1; possible D gene TRBD1, 6 bases. Germline V gene data show CDR1 as MDHEN and CDR2 as SYDVKM. The CDR3 spans 15 residues. Trimming took 4 bases from V and 2 from J, leaving 14 bases between them. The CDR3 is CASSSNRAINTEAFF. CDR3 coding DNA: TGTGCCAGCAGTTCGAACAGGGCGATAAACACTGAAGCTTTCTTT.